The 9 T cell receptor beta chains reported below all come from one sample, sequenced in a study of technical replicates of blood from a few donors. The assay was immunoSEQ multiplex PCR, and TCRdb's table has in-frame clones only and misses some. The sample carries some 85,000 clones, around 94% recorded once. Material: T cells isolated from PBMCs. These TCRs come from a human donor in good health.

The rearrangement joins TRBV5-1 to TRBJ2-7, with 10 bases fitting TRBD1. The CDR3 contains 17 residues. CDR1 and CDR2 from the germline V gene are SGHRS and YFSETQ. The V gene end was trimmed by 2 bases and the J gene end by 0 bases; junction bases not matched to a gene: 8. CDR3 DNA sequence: TGCGCCAGCAGCTTAGGTTATAGGACAGGGGGCTCCTACGAGCAGTACTTC. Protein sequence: CASSLGYRTGGSYEQYF. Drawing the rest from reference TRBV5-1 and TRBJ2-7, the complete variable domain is KAGVTQTPRYLIKTRGQQVTLSCSPISGHRSVSWYQQTPGQGLQFLFEYFSETQRNKGNFPGRFSGRQFSNSRSEMNVSTLELGDSALYLCASSLGYRTGGSYEQYFGPGTRLTVT.

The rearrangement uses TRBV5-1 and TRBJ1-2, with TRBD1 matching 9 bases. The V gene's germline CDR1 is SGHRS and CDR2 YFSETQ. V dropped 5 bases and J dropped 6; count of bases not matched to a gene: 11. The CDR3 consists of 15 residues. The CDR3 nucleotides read TGCGCCAGCAGTTCTTCTAACGGGACAGGGCATGGCTACACCTTC. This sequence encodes CASSSSNGTGHGYTF.

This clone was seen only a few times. The CDR3 region is CASSPTGGNYEQYF. The CDR3 DNA is TGTGCCAGTAGCCCGACAGGGGGGAACTACGAGCAGTACTTC. The chain combines TRBV19 with TRBJ2-7; 9 positions agree with TRBD1. V lost 6 bases to trimming and J lost 3 bases; unmatched junction nucleotides: 6. The CDR3 runs to 14 residues. CDR1 is LNHDA and CDR2 is SQIVND in the germline V gene (reference sequence).

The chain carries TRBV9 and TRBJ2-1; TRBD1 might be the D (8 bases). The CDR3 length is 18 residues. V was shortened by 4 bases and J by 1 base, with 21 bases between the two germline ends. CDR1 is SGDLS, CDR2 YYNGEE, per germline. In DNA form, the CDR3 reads TGTGCCAGCAGCTCTCAGGGGGCGGGAGTGGGTTCCTACAATGAGCAGTTCTTC. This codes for CASSSQGAGVGSYNEQFF.

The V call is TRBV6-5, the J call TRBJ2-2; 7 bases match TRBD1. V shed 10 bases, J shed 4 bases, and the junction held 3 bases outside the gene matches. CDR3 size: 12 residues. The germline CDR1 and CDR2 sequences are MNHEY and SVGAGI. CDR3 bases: TGTGCCACGGACAGGATCACCGGGGAGCTGTTTTTT. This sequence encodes CATDRITGELFF.

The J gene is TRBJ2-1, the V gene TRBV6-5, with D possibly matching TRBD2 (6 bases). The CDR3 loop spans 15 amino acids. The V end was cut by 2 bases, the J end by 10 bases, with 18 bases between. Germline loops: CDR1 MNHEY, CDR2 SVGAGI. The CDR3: CASSYLETAGNEQFF. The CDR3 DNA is TGTGCCAGCAGTTACCTCGAGACCGCGGGGAACGAGCAGTTCTTC.

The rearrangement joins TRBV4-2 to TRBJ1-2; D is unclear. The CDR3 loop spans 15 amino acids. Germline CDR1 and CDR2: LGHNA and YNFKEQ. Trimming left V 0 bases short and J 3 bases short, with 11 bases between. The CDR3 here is CASSQDYREDYGYTF. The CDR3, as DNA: TGTGCCAGCAGCCAAGATTATAGGGAGGACTATGGCTACACCTTC.

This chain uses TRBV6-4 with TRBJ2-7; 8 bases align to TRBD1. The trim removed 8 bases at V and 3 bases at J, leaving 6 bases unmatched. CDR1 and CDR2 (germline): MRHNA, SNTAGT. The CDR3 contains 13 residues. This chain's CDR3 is CASATGGNYEQYF. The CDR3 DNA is TGTGCCAGCGCCACAGGGGGGAACTACGAGCAGTACTTC.

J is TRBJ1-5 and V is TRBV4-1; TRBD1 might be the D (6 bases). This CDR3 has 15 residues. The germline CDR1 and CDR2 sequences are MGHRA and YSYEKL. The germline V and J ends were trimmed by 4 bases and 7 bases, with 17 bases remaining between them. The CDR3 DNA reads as TGCGCCAGCAGCCTCGGTCTCGGGGGGGGCCAGCCCCAGCATTTT. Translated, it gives CASSLGLGGGQPQHF.